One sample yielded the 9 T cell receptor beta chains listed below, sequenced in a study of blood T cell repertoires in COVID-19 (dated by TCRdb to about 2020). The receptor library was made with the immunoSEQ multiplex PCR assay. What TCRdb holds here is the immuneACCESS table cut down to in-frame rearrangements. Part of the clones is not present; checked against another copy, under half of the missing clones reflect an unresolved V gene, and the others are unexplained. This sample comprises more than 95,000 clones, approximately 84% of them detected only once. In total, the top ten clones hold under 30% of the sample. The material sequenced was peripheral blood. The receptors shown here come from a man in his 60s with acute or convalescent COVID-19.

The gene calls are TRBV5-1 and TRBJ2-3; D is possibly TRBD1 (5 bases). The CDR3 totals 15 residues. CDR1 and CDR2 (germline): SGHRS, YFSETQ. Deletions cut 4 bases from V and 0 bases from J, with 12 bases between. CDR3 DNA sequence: TGCGCCAGCAGCCCCGGTACAGGTAGCACAGATACGCAGTATTTT. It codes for CASSPGTGSTDTQYF.

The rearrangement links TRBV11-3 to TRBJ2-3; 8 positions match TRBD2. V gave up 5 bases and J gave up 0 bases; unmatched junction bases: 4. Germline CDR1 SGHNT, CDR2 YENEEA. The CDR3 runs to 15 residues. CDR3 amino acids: CASSTERGSTDTQYF. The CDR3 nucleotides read TGTGCCAGCAGCACCGAGCGGGGGAGCACAGATACGCAGTATTTT.

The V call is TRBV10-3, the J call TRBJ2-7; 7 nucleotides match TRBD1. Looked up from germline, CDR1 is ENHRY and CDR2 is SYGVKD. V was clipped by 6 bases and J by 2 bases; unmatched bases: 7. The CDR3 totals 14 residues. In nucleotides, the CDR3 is TGTGCCATCAGGCCGGGACAGACTCCCTACGAGCAGTACTTC. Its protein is CAIRPGQTPYEQYF.

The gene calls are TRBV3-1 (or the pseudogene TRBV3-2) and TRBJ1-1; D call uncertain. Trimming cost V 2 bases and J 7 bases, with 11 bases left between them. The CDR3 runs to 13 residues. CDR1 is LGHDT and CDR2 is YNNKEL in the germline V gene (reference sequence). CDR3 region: CASSQTSQSEAFF. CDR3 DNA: TGTGCCAGCAGCCAAACGTCACAGAGTGAAGCTTTCTTT.

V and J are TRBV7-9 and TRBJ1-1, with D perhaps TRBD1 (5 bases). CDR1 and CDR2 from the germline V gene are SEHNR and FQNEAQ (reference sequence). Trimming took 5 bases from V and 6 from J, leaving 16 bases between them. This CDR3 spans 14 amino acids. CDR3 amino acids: CASSARQIVAEAFF. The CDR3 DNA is TGTGCCAGCAGCGCTAGACAGATAGTAGCTGAAGCTTTCTTT.

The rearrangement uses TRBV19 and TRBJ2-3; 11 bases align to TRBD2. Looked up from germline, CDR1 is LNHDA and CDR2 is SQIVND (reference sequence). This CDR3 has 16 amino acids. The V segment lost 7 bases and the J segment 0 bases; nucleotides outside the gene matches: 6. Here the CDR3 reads CASNSGRAISTDTQYF. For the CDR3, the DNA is TGTGCCAGTAATAGCGGGAGGGCCATTAGCACAGATACGCAGTATTTT.

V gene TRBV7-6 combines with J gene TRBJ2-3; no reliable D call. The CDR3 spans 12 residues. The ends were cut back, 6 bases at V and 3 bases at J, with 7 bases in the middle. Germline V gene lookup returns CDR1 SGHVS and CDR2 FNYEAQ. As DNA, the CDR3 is TGTGCCAGCAGTACTATAACAGATACGCAGTATTTT. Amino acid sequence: CASSTITDTQYF.

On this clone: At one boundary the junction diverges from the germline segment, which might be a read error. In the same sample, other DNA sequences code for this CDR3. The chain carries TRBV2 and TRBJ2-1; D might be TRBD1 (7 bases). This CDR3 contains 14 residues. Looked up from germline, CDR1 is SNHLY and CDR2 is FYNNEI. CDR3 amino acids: CASKQGGGYNEQFF. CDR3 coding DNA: TGCGCCAGCAAGCAGGGGGGAGGATACAATGAGCAGTTCTTC.

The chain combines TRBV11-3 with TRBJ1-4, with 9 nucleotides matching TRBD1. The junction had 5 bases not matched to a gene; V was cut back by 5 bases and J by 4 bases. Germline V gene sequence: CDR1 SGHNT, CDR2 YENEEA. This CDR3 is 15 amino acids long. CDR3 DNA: TGTGCCAGCAGCCCGGGACAGGGTGATAATGAAAAACTGTTTTTT. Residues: CASSPGQGDNEKLFF.